These 5 T cell receptor beta chains originate from one sample sequenced in a study of blood T cell repertoires in COVID-19. Sequencing used immunoSEQ multiplex PCR; TCRdb keeps in-frame clones, though not all of them. Of about 83,000 clones listed, 80% to 90% were seen once; the top ten hold roughly a sixth. Sequencing was done on a sample of peripheral blood. Every receptor here comes from a woman of 80 years or more with acute or convalescent COVID-19.

The genes are TRBV7-8 and TRBJ1-2, with 7 bases matching TRBD1. This CDR3 has 14 residues. In germline, CDR1 is SGHVS, CDR2 FQNEAQ. The V gene end was trimmed by 2 bases and the J gene end by 2 bases; junction bases not matched to a gene: 2. In DNA, the CDR3 is TGTGCCAGCAGCTTAACGGACAGGAACTATGGCTACACCTTC. This gives the protein CASSLTDRNYGYTF.

The genes are TRBV5-4 and TRBJ2-7; TRBD1 agrees at 8 bases. Looked up from germline, CDR1 is SGHNT and CDR2 is YYREEE (reference sequence). V lost 7 bases to trimming and J lost 7 bases; unmatched junction nucleotides: 7. The CDR3 is 12 residues long. CDR3 nucleotides: TGTGCCAGCTCTCGGACAGGGTGGGAGCAGTACTTC. Its protein product is CASSRTGWEQYF.

The V gene is TRBV15, the J gene TRBJ2-5; 10 bases align to TRBD2. The germline CDR1 and CDR2 sequences are LNHNV and YYDKDF (reference sequence). CDR3 length: 15 residues. Trimming took 0 bases from V and 5 from J; bases not matched to a gene: 3. The CDR3 nucleotides read TGTGCCACCAGCAGAGACGTAGCGGGGGGCGAGACCCAGTACTTC. Its translation is CATSRDVAGGETQYF.

The genes are TRBV5-1 and TRBJ1-1; no firm D call. The CDR3 is 14 residues long. Germline V gene data show CDR1 as SGHRS and CDR2 as YFSETQ. Trimming left V 7 bases short and J 0 bases short, with 13 bases between. The CDR3 region has the DNA TGCGCCAGCGTAGCTAGAGATATGAACACTGAAGCTTTCTTT. Translation gives CASVARDMNTEAFF.

The chain recombines TRBV7-2 with TRBJ1-5; 7 bases agree with TRBD1. The CDR3 covers 14 residues. V shed 2 bases and J 6 bases; nucleotides not matched to a gene: 4. Germline-derived CDR1 and CDR2 are SGHTA and FQGNSA. The CDR3 sequence: CASSLKGGPQPQHF. The CDR3 coding sequence is TGTGCCAGCAGCTTAAAAGGGGGCCCTCAGCCCCAGCATTTT.